This is a list of T cell receptor beta chains from one sample in a study of T cell repertoires in cytomegalovirus infection. TCRdb independently ran MiXCR on the reads; one entry per CDR3 protein. The sample consists of about 180,000 distinct CDR3 sequences, 14% of them appearing once. Sequenced input: PBMCs. The source of these receptors is a human donor in good health (CMV status not recorded). Some clones in this sample may be carry-over from other donors' samples. Both conserved end residues are part of each CDR3. D genes are given only for firm matches. A clone size is listed for some rows: how often the clone was seen (once, few, many), or a class if it is expanded.

D gene | J gene | clone size | V gene | CDR3 protein | CDR3 DNA
NA | TRBJ1-1 | many | TRBV7-9 | CASSLGGRPEAFF | TGTGCCAGCAGCTTAGGAGGGAGGCCTGAAGCTTTCTTT
NA | TRBJ2-7 | NA | TRBV19 | CASSTSGSLNEQYF | TGTGCCAGTAGTACCTCGGGGTCGCTTAACGAGCAGTACTTC
NA | TRBJ2-7 | many | TRBV7-2 | CASSASGQFYEQYF | TGTGCCAGCAGCGCGTCGGGGCAGTTCTACGAGCAGTACTTC
NA | TRBJ2-3 | NA | TRBV25-1 | CASSEYKSESTDTQYF | TGTGCCAGCAGTGAATATAAGAGCGAAAGCACAGATACGCAGTATTTT
NA | TRBJ1-2 | few | TRBV29-1 | CSVLRDPRTSYGYTF | TGCAGCGTCCTAAGGGACCCTAGGACAAGCTATGGCTACACCTTC
TRBD2 | TRBJ2-1 | NA | TRBV7-6 | CASSPLGTSGPNEQFF | TGTGCCAGCAGCCCTCTAGGGACTAGCGGTCCAAATGAGCAGTTCTTC
NA | TRBJ1-1 | many | TRBV27 | CASSLSRGIDTEAFF | TGTGCCAGCAGTTTATCACGGGGGATAGACACTGAAGCTTTCTTT
NA | TRBJ1-5 | few | TRBV5-6 | CASSLGLRTDQPQHF | TGTGCCAGCAGCTTGGGCCTAAGGACAGACCAGCCCCAGCATTTT
NA | TRBJ1-3 | many | TRBV7-8 | CASSMASGNTIYF | TGTGCCAGCAGCATGGCCTCTGGAAACACCATATATTTT
NA | TRBJ2-2 | NA | TRBV12-3/TRBV12-4 | CASSFDSGGPNTGELFF | TGTGCCAGCAGTTTCGACTCGGGGGGCCCGAACACCGGGGAGCTGTTTTTT
NA | TRBJ2-2 | once | TRBV9 | CASSPGGVHGELFF | TGTGCCAGCAGCCCTGGAGGGGTGCACGGGGAGCTGTTTTTT
NA | TRBJ2-2 | few | TRBV6-5 | CASSSDSNTGELFF | TGTGCCAGCAGTTCAGATTCAAACACCGGGGAGCTGTTTTTT
NA | TRBJ2-5 | few | TRBV29-1 | CSVEDRGGLQETQYF | TGCAGCGTTGAAGATCGTGGGGGGCTCCAAGAGACCCAGTACTTC
NA | TRBJ1-5 | many | TRBV12-3/TRBV12-4 | CASIWDTGNQPQHF | TGTGCCAGCATTTGGGACACGGGCAATCAGCCCCAGCATTTT
NA | TRBJ2-2 | few | TRBV28 | CASSLGQGSTGELFF | TGTGCCAGCAGTTTGGGGCAGGGGAGCACCGGGGAGCTGTTTTTT
NA | TRBJ1-1 | many | TRBV7-2 | CASSFRERLPEAFF | TGTGCCAGCAGCTTTAGGGAGAGGTTGCCTGAAGCTTTCTTT
TRBD1 | TRBJ1-6 | many | TRBV6-1 | CASSSGQNSYNSPLHF | TGTGCCAGCAGTTCGGGACAGAACTCCTATAATTCACCCCTCCACTTT
NA | TRBJ2-1 | many | TRBV6-5 | CASSYLQGKERNEQFF | TGTGCCAGCAGTTACCTACAGGGAAAGGAGCGGAATGAGCAGTTCTTC
NA | TRBJ2-6 | few | TRBV20-1 | CSVPRSSSGANVLTF | TGCAGTGTCCCGCGCAGTTCCTCTGGGGCCAACGTCCTGACTTTC
NA | TRBJ1-5 | many | TRBV6-2/TRBV6-3 | CASSPTGNLQPQHF | TGTGCCAGCAGTCCAACAGGCAACCTCCAGCCCCAGCATTTT
NA | TRBJ2-5 | few | TRBV11-2 | CASGGETQYF | TGTGCCAGCGGGGGGGAGACCCAGTACTTC
NA | TRBJ2-4 | few | TRBV14 | CASSGAKNIQYF | TGTGCCAGCAGTGGAGCCAAAAACATTCAGTACTTC
TRBD2 | TRBJ2-5 | NA | TRBV7-9 | CASSLGVQAGVQETQYF | TGTGCCAGCAGCTTAGGAGTTCAGGCGGGGGTCCAAGAGACCCAGTACTTC
NA | TRBJ1-5 | many | TRBV7-2 | CASSLTPTGNQPQHF | TGTGCCAGCAGCTTAACCCCTACGGGTAATCAGCCCCAGCATTTT
NA | TRBJ2-3 | NA | TRBV28 | CASTLTGSDTQYF | TGTGCCAGCACCTTGACGGGATCAGATACGCAGTATTTT
NA | TRBJ2-7 | NA | TRBV19 | CASSPFGAYQSYEQYF | TGTGCCAGTAGTCCCTTTGGAGCCTACCAGTCCTACGAGCAGTACTTC
NA | TRBJ1-1 | NA | TRBV15 | CATSREGLLNTEAFF | TGTGCCACCAGCAGGGAGGGGCTTCTGAACACTGAAGCTTTCTTT
NA | TRBJ1-4 | NA | TRBV27 | CASSLSPNEKLFF | TGTGCCAGCAGTTTGAGTCCAAATGAAAAACTGTTTTTT
TRBD1 | TRBJ2-7 | many | TRBV6-5 | CASSYSLDREGEQYF | TGTGCCAGCAGTTACTCCCTAGACAGGGAAGGCGAGCAGTACTTC
NA | TRBJ1-1 | NA | TRBV25-1 | CASREGNEAFF | TGTGCCAGCAGAGAGGGAAATGAAGCTTTCTTT
TRBD2 | TRBJ2-7 | NA | TRBV6-2/TRBV6-3 | CASRATTSGRAGERYF | TGTGCCAGCAGGGCAACGACTAGCGGGAGGGCCGGCGAGCGGTACTTC
NA | TRBJ1-5 | many | TRBV7-2 | CASSLGDSNQPQHF | TGTGCCAGCAGCTTAGGCGACAGCAATCAGCCCCAGCATTTT
TRBD2 | TRBJ2-7 | NA | TRBV29-1 | CSVEAGRDEQYF | TGCAGCGTTGAAGCCGGGAGGGACGAGCAGTACTTC
NA | TRBJ1-2 | many | TRBV12-3/TRBV12-4 | CASSSSRTNYGYTF | TGTGCCAGCAGTTCAAGCAGGACTAACTATGGCTACACCTTC
TRBD1 | TRBJ2-3 | many | TRBV28 | CASSPGQNRGTDTQYF | TGTGCCAGCAGCCCCGGGCAGAACAGGGGTACAGATACGCAGTATTTT
NA | TRBJ1-5 | many | TRBV7-2 | CARHDTYSNQPQHF | TGTGCCAGACACGACACATATAGCAATCAGCCCCAGCATTTT
NA | TRBJ2-5 | few | TRBV28 | CASSLAGKGYQETQYF | TGTGCCAGCAGTTTAGCAGGGAAGGGGTACCAAGAGACCCAGTACTTC
NA | TRBJ2-2 | NA | TRBV28 | CASSRLPSNTGELFF | TGTGCCAGCAGCCGGCTCCCCTCGAACACCGGGGAGCTGTTTTTT
NA | TRBJ2-5 | many | TRBV28 | CASSLMSRETQYF | TGTGCCAGCAGTTTGATGTCTCGAGAGACCCAGTACTTC
TRBD1 | TRBJ1-1 | NA | TRBV6-2/TRBV6-3 | CASSSSQGMNTEAFF | TGTGCCAGCAGTTCTTCACAGGGGATGAACACTGAAGCTTTCTTT
NA | TRBJ2-2 | NA | TRBV5-5 | CASSLGQGIRELFF | TGTGCCAGCAGCTTGGGTCAGGGGATCCGGGAGCTGTTTTTT
NA | TRBJ1-1 | NA | TRBV29-1 | CSVEEVAWAFF | TGCAGCGTTGAAGAGGTAGCCTGGGCTTTCTTT
TRBD1 | TRBJ1-6 | NA | TRBV4-2 | CASSERGTGESPLHF | TGTGCCAGCAGCGAGCGGGGGACAGGGGAATCACCCCTCCACTTT
NA | TRBJ2-1 | once | TRBV6-4 | CASSDARERQFF | TGTGCCAGCAGTGACGCCCGGGAGAGGCAGTTCTTC
TRBD1 | TRBJ2-7 | many | TRBV4-1 | CASSLGQGNLNEQYF | TGCGCCAGCAGCTTAGGACAGGGGAATCTGAACGAGCAGTACTTC
NA | TRBJ2-1 | many | TRBV24-1 | CATRQSGRSYNEQFF | TGTGCCACCAGGCAAAGCGGGCGTTCCTACAATGAGCAGTTCTTC
TRBD2 | TRBJ2-1 | NA | TRBV19 | CASNLAGENEQFF | TGTGCCAGTAACCTAGCGGGAGAAAATGAGCAGTTCTTC
NA | TRBJ2-2 | NA | TRBV6-1 | CASSRSTGELFF | TGTGCCAGCAGTAGGAGCACCGGGGAGCTGTTTTTT
TRBD1 | TRBJ1-3 | few | TRBV2 | CASRGQEAGNTIYF | TGTGCCAGCAGGGGACAGGAGGCTGGAAACACCATATATTTT
NA | TRBJ2-7 | NA | TRBV20-1 | CSARGGDGHEQYF | TGCAGTGCTAGAGGAGGGGATGGCCACGAGCAGTACTTC